This T cell receptor (beta chain) was sequenced for a study of T cells in Graves' hyperthyroidism and ophthalmopathy (dated by TCRdb to 2018 to 2020). For the study in its entirety: Peripheral blood was collected at initial diagnosis, before any treatment. Following sampling, methimazole starting at 30 mg daily was given to hyperthyroidism patients, and high-dose intravenous methylprednisolone was given to ophthalmopathy patients. According to the paper, TCR Vbeta CDR3 sequencing was carried out on over 130 peripheral blood samples, which came from 40 to 45 ophthalmopathy, 75 or so hyperthyroidism and about 17 progressor patients. Thyroid tissue and blood T-cell repertoires from several Graves' hyperthyroidism patients were also compared in the study. The 75 to 100 discovery patients were randomly divided into training and test sets at a 7:3 ratio. Prospective prediction of ophthalmopathy was tested in an independent validation cohort consisting of about 20 hyperthyroidism patients and 15 to 17 patients who later progressed to ophthalmopathy. A discovery cohort of roughly 100 patients, 43 with Graves' ophthalmopathy and 55 to 60 with stable Graves' hyperthyroidism, was used to find distinguishing TCR V-J signatures.

What the work shows at the level of the full study, not this receptor alone: During validation, the model predicted progression to ophthalmopathy a median of about 6.5 months ahead of onset, with approximately 71% sensitivity and 72% to 80% specificity. A 13 V-J signature model separated ophthalmopathy from stable hyperthyroidism, with roughly 88% sensitivity and 81.08% specificity in cross-validation and 80%/75% in testing. Sample size was not statistically predetermined, and blinding of investigators to group allocation was not performed. Blood samples also contained most of the expanded thyroid clonotypes (frequency above 0.001), which suggests that blood repertoires may reflect thyroid immune responses.

Ophthalmopathy patients had moderately to severely active disease, Clinical Activity Score of at least 3, NOSPECS grade of at least 4, and duration under 3 months. Any patient with an uncontrolled infection, another autoimmune disease, pregnancy or lactation was excluded. Diagnoses were based on clinical symptoms, serum thyroxine and TRAb, thyroid ultrasound and orbital computed tomography. PBMCs were isolated from 10 ml of fresh peripheral blood by Ficoll-Paque density gradient centrifugation. Total RNA was extracted using Trizol reagent, and RNA quality was assessed on an Agilent 2100 Bioanalyzer. Amplification of TCR beta CDR3 regions was carried out from RNA transcripts. A first-round RT-PCR of the TCR CDR3 used the HTBI primer set with the Qiagen OneStep RT-PCR kit. The libraries were constructed in a second round of multiplex PCR and then size-selected and purified. The libraries were sequenced on an Illumina HiSeq2000 using paired-end 100 bp reads. The paper's processing steps were these. SOAPnuke was used to process the raw data, removing reads that contained adapters or uncalled bases, had a mean Phred below 15, or lacked an exact match to the constant primer or identifier. High-quality paired reads were merged with COPE v1.2.5, and unique nucleotide sequences were defined as clonotypes. MiTCR v1.1 was used to align clonotypes to the IMGT TRBV, TRBD and TRBJ reference segments. Analysis was restricted to V-J combinations with a frequency above 0.0001, which covered 99% to 99.2% of repertoires. The TCS score was defined as F50 (clonal expansion) divided by E x V (chaos), with BLOSUM62-based TCRdist calculated between CDR3 peptides within each V-J. Welch's t-statistics and random forest reduced around 510 V-J features to some 14, which were used in a naive Bayes classifier (R e1071). TCRdb applied fastp at Q25 and MiXCR to the public reads, then kept only in-frame beta chains. Rows are unified per CDR3 protein, each entry keeping the most common DNA and genes. These V and J calls rely on TCRdb rather than the paper's analysis. The sample yields under 400,000 distinct CDR3 sequences; around 15% were counted once. Approximately 19% of the sample goes to the ten largest clones.

This clonotype was seen just once. The clone's antigen remains unknown. One base away lies a much larger clone, so this may be a sequencing read error. The sample consisted of blood. This receptor was obtained from a woman aged 55-69 years with Graves' ophthalmopathy.

The nucleotides are TGTGCCAGCTCACCACGGATCTCTAGCGGGGACAATGAGCAGTTCTTC. Translated, this gives CASSPRISSGDNEQFF. Rearrangement joined TRBV18 to TRBJ2-1; 9 nucleotides in the junction match TRBD2. CDR1 KGHSH and CDR2 LQKENI are derived from the germline V gene. The germline V end is reduced by 1 base and the J end by 5 bases; junction bases left unmatched: 6. The CDR3 numbers 16 residues from cysteine through phenylalanine. Only CDR3 DNA remains: 48 bases, in frame from the first base. The reference TRBV18 and TRBJ2-1 proteins fill in what lies around the CDR3, so the full variable domain reads NAGVMQNPRHLVRRRGQEARLRCSPMKGHSHVYWYRQLPEEGLKFMVYLQKENIIDESGMPKERFSAEFPKEGPSILRIQQVVRGDSAAYFCASSPRISSGDNEQFFGPGTRLTVL.